One sample yielded the 22 T cell receptor beta chains listed below, sequenced in a study of shared clonotypes between healthy human individuals. Sequencing was performed with immunoSEQ multiplex PCR; in TCRdb, only in-frame clones are kept and a portion is missing. The table lists about 490,000 clones, approximately 82% of them singletons, with around 12% in the top ten. The sample comprised PBMCs. Receptors originate from a woman between 40 and 55 years old in good health. Some clones in this sample may be carry-over from other donors' samples.

With regard to this clone: It may be a read error: a sequence one base away is much more abundant. This chain links TRBV11-2 with TRBJ2-2; D gene ambiguous. Germline loops: CDR1 SGHAT, CDR2 FQNNGV. The CDR3 covers 14 residues. V was shortened by 3 bases and J by 1 base, with 6 bases between the two germline ends. The CDR3, as DNA: TGTGCCAGCAGCTTGAGACAGAACACCGGGGAGCTGTTTTTT. This encodes CASSLRQNTGELFF.

In regard to this clone: Other DNA sequences in the same sample also yield this CDR3. The V call is TRBV4-1, the J call TRBJ2-7; no firm D call. The CDR3 contains 13 residues. CDR1 is MGHRA, CDR2 YSYEKL, per germline. The V gene lost 3 bases and the J gene lost 4 bases, with 10 bases spanning the gap. Here the CDR3 reads CASSHLLRYEQYF. CDR3 sequence (DNA): TGCGCCAGCAGCCACCTTCTGAGATACGAGCAGTACTTC.

This sequence joins TRBV5-6 and TRBJ2-4; 7 positions agree with TRBD2. The CDR3 contains 17 residues. CDR1 and CDR2 from the germline V gene are SGHDT and YYEEEE. The V gene end was trimmed by 2 bases and the J gene end by 0 bases; junction bases not matched to a gene: 8. For the CDR3, the DNA is TGTGCCAGCAGCTTAACTAGCGTCCGACTAGCCAAAAACATTCAGTACTTC. Amino acids: CASSLTSVRLAKNIQYF.

CDR3 sequence: CASSAPEGTLEYTEAFF. CDR3 DNA sequence: TGTGCCAGCAGCGCACCCGAGGGCACCTTGGAATACACTGAAGCTTTCTTT. This chain uses TRBV9 with TRBJ1-1; D unclear. Germline V gene data show CDR1 as SGDLS and CDR2 as YYNGEE. The CDR3 totals 17 residues. Deletions cut 3 bases from V and 3 bases from J, with 21 bases between.

The genes are TRBV5-1 and TRBJ1-6; weak D call: TRBD1 (6 bases). Deletions cut 0 bases from V and 6 bases from J, with 13 bases between. The germline CDR1 and CDR2 sequences are SGHRS and YFSETQ. The length of the CDR3 is 16 residues. The CDR3: CASSLESGGRNSPLHF. The CDR3, as DNA: TGCGCCAGCAGCTTGGAATCGGGGGGCCGTAATTCACCCCTCCACTTT. Complete variable domain (other parts from reference TRBV5-1 and TRBJ1-6): KAGVTQTPRYLIKTRGQQVTLSCSPISGHRSVSWYQQTPGQGLQFLFEYFSETQRNKGNFPGRFSGRQFSNSRSEMNVSTLELGDSALYLCASSLESGGRNSPLHFGNGTRLTVT.

J is TRBJ1-3 and V is TRBV5-4; D ambiguous. CDR3 length: 14 residues. V shed 0 bases and J shed 0 bases, with 4 bases lying between them. Germline lookup yields CDR1 SGHNT and CDR2 YYREEE (reference sequence). The CDR3 DNA reads TGTGCCAGCAGCTTGGAACGCTCTGGAAACACCATATATTTT. This codes for CASSLERSGNTIYF.

The chain is built from TRBV29-1 and TRBJ1-2, with unresolved D. CDR1 is SQVTM and CDR2 is ANQGSEA in the germline V gene. The CDR3 covers 12 residues. V was cut by 5 bases and J by 6 bases, with 13 bases left in between. This CDR3 reads CSVTGRRDGYTF. The CDR3 nucleotides are TGCAGCGTTACCGGCCGTAGGGATGGCTACACCTTC.

This clone was recorded a few times. The DNA of the CDR3 is TGCGCCAGCAGCTTGGAGGGTGGGACCCAGTACTTC. As protein: CASSLEGGTQYF. The V and J genes are TRBV5-1 and TRBJ2-5; D gene unclear. This CDR3 has 12 amino acids. In germline, CDR1 is SGHRS, CDR2 YFSETQ. The germline V and J ends were trimmed by 0 bases and 7 bases, with 7 bases remaining between them.

CDR3 loop: CASSSELGYGYTF. CDR3 DNA: TGTGCCAGCAGCTCGGAGTTGGGCTATGGCTACACCTTC. The chain couples TRBV7-9 to TRBJ1-2; D remains unclear. CDR3 length equals 13 residues. V lost 4 bases, J lost 4 bases, and 10 bases lay in between. The germline V gene has CDR1 SEHNR and CDR2 FQNEAQ (reference sequence). The variable domain in full, completed from reference TRBV7-9 and TRBJ1-2, reads DTGVSQNPRHKITKRGQNVTFRCDPISEHNRLYWYRQTLGQGPEFLTYFQNEAQLEKSRLLSDRFSAERPKGSFSTLEIQRTEQGDSAMYLCASSSELGYGYTFGSGTRLTVV.

CDR3 loop: CASRQTRSGQPQHF. CDR3 DNA: TGTGCCAGCAGACAAACCAGGTCCGGACAGCCCCAGCATTTT. This chain connects TRBV6-6 to TRBJ1-5; D is ambiguous. V gave up 6 bases and J gave up 7 bases, with 16 bases separating them. Germline V gene data show CDR1 as MNHNY and CDR2 as SVGAGI (reference sequence). The CDR3 loop spans 14 amino acids.

The chain combines TRBV6-1 with TRBJ2-2, with D unresolved. CDR1 is MNHNS, CDR2 SASEGT, per germline. The V end was cut by 4 bases, the J end by 0 bases, with 6 bases between. The CDR3 has 14 amino acids. The CDR3 sequence is CASSVPSNTGELFF. The CDR3 DNA follows: TGTGCCAGCAGTGTCCCCTCGAACACCGGGGAGCTGTTTTTT.

The chain employs TRBV7-6 and TRBJ2-1; 11 bases line up with TRBD2. CDR3 length equals 16 residues. V gave up 5 bases and J gave up 4 bases; unmatched junction bases: 7. Germline lookup yields CDR1 SGHVS and CDR2 FNYEAQ. The CDR3 is CASSPRTSGPYNEQFF. The CDR3 DNA is TGTGCCAGCAGCCCTAGGACTAGCGGGCCTTACAATGAGCAGTTCTTC.

The V call is TRBV5-1, the J call TRBJ1-4; D possibly corresponds to TRBD1 (6 bases). Germline CDR1 and CDR2: SGHRS and YFSETQ. Trimming removed 0 bases at V and 8 bases at J, with 20 bases between. The CDR3 spans 17 residues. Here the CDR3 reads CASSLEGQNNMGEKLFF. The CDR3 nucleotides are TGCGCCAGCAGCTTGGAAGGACAGAACAACATGGGAGAAAAACTGTTTTTT. Full variable domain (rest looked up from reference TRBV5-1 and TRBJ1-4): KAGVTQTPRYLIKTRGQQVTLSCSPISGHRSVSWYQQTPGQGLQFLFEYFSETQRNKGNFPGRFSGRQFSNSRSEMNVSTLELGDSALYLCASSLEGQNNMGEKLFFGSGTQLSVL.

The rearrangement links TRBV5-4 to TRBJ2-7; 10 nucleotides line up with TRBD1. Trimming removed 6 bases from V and 5 bases from J; junction bases left unmatched: 5. The CDR3 sequence is 13 residues long. Germline CDR1 and CDR2: SGHNT and YYREEE (reference sequence). The CDR3 DNA reads as TGTGCCAGCAACCGGGACAGGGGCAACGAGCAGTACTTC. It encodes CASNRDRGNEQYF.

This rearrangement joins TRBV27 to TRBJ2-7; D is uncertain. The CDR3 extends over 15 amino acids. CDR1 MNHEY and CDR2 SMNVEV come from the germline V gene (reference sequence). Between the trimmed V and J ends, which lost 3 bases and 1 base, there was a span of 13 bases. CDR3 sequence (DNA): TGTGCCAGCAGTTTTAGTGGGCCCTGGTCCTACGAGCAGTACTTC. Residues: CASSFSGPWSYEQYF.

Of note for this clone: The sample carries other DNA sequences with the same CDR3. The J gene is TRBJ2-5, the V gene TRBV7-3, with D tentatively TRBD1 or TRBD2 (5 bases each). Trimming left V 3 bases short and J 5 bases short, with 10 bases between. The germline V gene has CDR1 SGHTA and CDR2 FQGTGA. CDR3 length: 13 amino acids. CDR3 sequence reads: CASSFGREETQYF. CDR3 bases: TGTGCCAGCAGCTTCGGCAGGGAGGAGACCCAGTACTTC.

The chain recombines TRBV19 with TRBJ2-3; D uncertain. Trimming shortened V by 6 bases and J by 3 bases, and 10 bases separated the two germline ends. The CDR3 is made up of 13 amino acids. Germline V lookup: CDR1 LNHDA, CDR2 SQIVND (reference sequence). The CDR3 protein is CASRNGGTDTQYF. CDR3 sequence (DNA): TGTGCCAGTAGAAATGGTGGGACAGATACGCAGTATTTT.

The chain joins TRBV29-1 to TRBJ2-1; 11 positions agree with TRBD2. The germline gives CDR1 SQVTM, CDR2 ANQGSEA. The CDR3 sequence is 16 residues long. With 6 bases clipped from V and 7 bases from J, the junction kept 14 bases outside the gene matches. CDR3 bases: TGCAGCGTCGGAACCCCTCTAGCGGGAGGAAGGAATGAGCAGTTCTTC. Protein product: CSVGTPLAGGRNEQFF.

This chain uses TRBV18 with TRBJ2-5; the D gene is possibly TRBD2 (6 bases). There are 12 residues in the CDR3. Germline V gives CDR1 KGHSH, CDR2 LQKENI. The germline V and J ends were trimmed by 6 bases and 4 bases, with 9 bases remaining between them. The CDR3 DNA reads as TGTGCCAGCTCTCCGGGGGTAGAGACCCAGTACTTC. It codes for CASSPGVETQYF. Together with reference TRBV18 and TRBJ2-5, the CDR3 gives the full variable domain: NAGVMQNPRHLVRRRGQEARLRCSPMKGHSHVYWYRQLPEEGLKFMVYLQKENIIDESGMPKERFSAEFPKEGPSILRIQQVVRGDSAAYFCASSPGVETQYFGPGTRLLVL.

The sample holds one count of this clone. V gene TRBV6-5 combines with J gene TRBJ2-7, with D possibly being TRBD1 (5 bases). This CDR3 region has 15 residues. Trimming removed 7 bases at V and 5 bases at J, with 21 bases between. Germline V gives CDR1 MNHEY, CDR2 SVGAGI. CDR3 amino acids: CASKQDRAGSDEQYF. Here the CDR3 DNA reads TGTGCCAGCAAACAAGATCGGGCAGGGTCGGACGAGCAGTACTTC.

The chain uses TRBV6-4 and TRBJ2-2, with unresolved D. V shed 0 bases and J shed 4 bases, with 3 bases lying between them. Germline CDR1 is MRHNA and CDR2 is SNTAGT. The CDR3 is 13 amino acids. The DNA for the CDR3 is TGTGCCAGCAGTGACTCGAGCACCGGGGAGCTGTTTTTT. It yields the protein CASSDSSTGELFF.

A few counts support this clone. The CDR3 is CAWSGDRGRTEAFF. In DNA, the CDR3 is TGTGCCTGGAGCGGTGACAGGGGGCGAACTGAAGCTTTCTTT. This chain uses TRBV30 with TRBJ1-1, with 10 bases that match TRBD1. V shed 3 bases and J 5 bases; nucleotides not matched to a gene: 6. Germline values: CDR1 GTSNPN, CDR2 SVGIG (reference sequence). The CDR3 is 14 residues long.